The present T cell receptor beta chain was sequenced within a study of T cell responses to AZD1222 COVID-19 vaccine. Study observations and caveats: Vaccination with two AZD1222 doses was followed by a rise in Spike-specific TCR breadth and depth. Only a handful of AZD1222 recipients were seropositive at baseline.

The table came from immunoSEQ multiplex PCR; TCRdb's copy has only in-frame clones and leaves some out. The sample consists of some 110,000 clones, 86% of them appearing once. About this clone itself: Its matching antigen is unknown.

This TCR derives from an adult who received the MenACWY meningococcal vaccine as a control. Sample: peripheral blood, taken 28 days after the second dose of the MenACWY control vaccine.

The CDR3 reads CASSLETGGLQPQHF. CDR3 nucleotide sequence: TGTGCCAGTAGTCTCGAGACAGGGGGGCTGCAGCCCCAGCATTTT. This chain uses TRBV19 with TRBJ1-5, with TRBD1 matching over 9 bases. Germline lookup yields CDR1 LNHDA and CDR2 SQIVND (reference sequence). V dropped 5 bases and J dropped 7; count of bases not matched to a gene: 9. This CDR3 region has 15 residues.